Shown below are 32 T cell receptor beta chains from a single sample sequenced in a study of regulatory T cells in long-lasting Graves disease. iRepertoire HTBI primers and Arm-PCR of CDR3 regions built TCR beta libraries. TCRdb re-analysed the multiplex PCR reads in MiXCR, keeping a single row per CDR3 protein. The profile shows some 320,000 distinct CDR3 sequences, 18% of them singletons. Time point specified: newly diagnosed GD, antithyroid drugs for less than 3 months. PBMCs provided the RNA from which the TCR library was made. The source material was peripheral blood mononuclear cells (PBMCs), sampled at new diagnosis, from a patient treated with antithyroid drugs. These receptors were taken from a female donor with Graves disease.

The table lists this clonotype with a few counts. The chain combines TRBV5-1 with TRBJ2-3; unclear D gene. The CDR3 is 14 amino acids. Trimming left V 0 bases short and J 6 bases short, with 11 bases between. CDR1 SGHRS and CDR2 YFSETQ come from the germline V gene. The chain's CDR3 is CASSLEPSLDTQYF. The CDR3 DNA follows: TGCGCCAGCAGCTTGGAGCCTAGTCTGGATACGCAGTATTTT. The complete variable domain, with remaining parts taken from reference TRBV5-1 and TRBJ2-3, reads KAGVTQTPRYLIKTRGQQVTLSCSPISGHRSVSWYQQTPGQGLQFLFEYFSETQRNKGNFPGRFSGRQFSNSRSEMNVSTLELGDSALYLCASSLEPSLDTQYFGPGTRLTVL.

This clonotype has a count of ten or more. The rearrangement joins TRBV12-3 or TRBV12-4 to TRBJ2-7; 7 positions agree with TRBD2. The trim removed 4 bases at V and 2 bases at J, leaving 5 bases unmatched. This CDR3 has 14 residues. This chain's CDR3 is CASSSVGGTYEQYF. The CDR3 nucleotides read TGTGCCAGCAGTTCCGTGGGGGGGACCTACGAGCAGTACTTC.

For this clonotype: It may be a read error: a sequence one base away is much more abundant. CDR3: CASSQEVSPSDEQFF. The CDR3 nucleotides are TGTGCCAGCAGCCAAGAGGTTAGCCCGTCGGATGAGCAGTTCTTC. The chain uses TRBV3-1 and TRBJ2-1; D unresolved. V shed 0 bases and J shed 8 bases, with 14 bases lying between them. The germline V gene has CDR1 LGHDT and CDR2 YNNKEL (reference sequence). This CDR3 spans 15 amino acids.

CDR3: CASSPLSTGRETQYF. The CDR3 nucleotides read TGTGCCAGCTCACCCCTCTCGACCGGAAGGGAGACCCAGTACTTC. The genes are TRBV18 and TRBJ2-5; D not resolved. Germline CDR1 KGHSH, CDR2 LQKENI. This CDR3 has 15 amino acids. Trimming stripped 3 bases from V and 5 bases from J, with 16 bases between.

This clonotype was observed at least ten times. This chain uses TRBV5-1 with TRBJ2-7, with 8 bases identical to TRBD2. The germline V gene has CDR1 SGHRS and CDR2 YFSETQ. The junction had 10 bases not matched to a gene; V was cut back by 1 base and J by 4 bases. This CDR3 spans 16 amino acids. The CDR3 spells CASSLSIGLASYEQYF. As DNA, the CDR3 is TGCGCCAGCAGCTTGTCCATTGGACTAGCTTCTTACGAGCAGTACTTC.

V is TRBV20-1 and J is TRBJ2-1; 13 bases match TRBD2. Trimming cost V 6 bases and J 4 bases; bases outside gene matches: 9. The CDR3 is 16 residues long. Germline V gene sequence: CDR1 DFQATT, CDR2 SNEGSKA (reference sequence). The CDR3 loop reads CSAHPPGLAGYNEQFF. The CDR3 nucleotides are TGCAGTGCACACCCACCGGGACTAGCGGGATACAATGAGCAGTTCTTC.

This clonotype was seen repeatedly, ten times or more. The CDR3 region has the DNA TGTGCCAGCGCCAACCAGCGGGACAGGGTCTACGAGCAGTACTTC. Protein: CASANQRDRVYEQYF. This chain connects TRBV28 to TRBJ2-7, with 9 bases matching TRBD1. Trimming at V came to 8 bases and at J to 3 bases, leaving 11 bases not matched to a gene. In germline, CDR1 is MDHEN, CDR2 SYDVKM. The CDR3 consists of 15 residues.

V usage is TRBV7-9 and J usage is TRBJ1-6; D remains ambiguous. The germline V gene encodes CDR1 SEHNR and CDR2 FQNEAQ (reference sequence). V was cut by 5 bases and J by 8 bases, with 16 bases left in between. The CDR3 is 15 amino acids. The CDR3 spells CASSKSGGRDSPLHF. The CDR3, as DNA: TGTGCCAGCAGCAAGTCGGGAGGGCGGGATTCACCCCTCCACTTT.

This clonotype was observed many times. The chain has TRBV30 and TRBJ1-6, with a weak D call TRBD1 (5 bases). CDR3 length: 15 residues. Trimming took 0 bases from V and 7 from J, leaving 13 bases between them. CDR1 and CDR2 (germline): GTSNPN, SVGIG (reference sequence). The CDR3 DNA follows: TGTGCCTGGAGTGTACGGGGGGTACGGAATTCACCCCTCCACTTT. Protein sequence: CAWSVRGVRNSPLHF.

This chain joins TRBV19 and TRBJ2-1, with 9 bases aligning to TRBD2. The germline V gene has CDR1 LNHDA and CDR2 SQIVND (reference sequence). V dropped 6 bases and J dropped 4; count of bases not matched to a gene: 13. The CDR3 totals 17 residues. CDR3 coding DNA: TGTGCCAGTAGCGGCGCCAGGCTAGCGGGGCCTTACAATGAGCAGTTCTTC. It translates to CASSGARLAGPYNEQFF.

The sample holds a few counts of this clonotype. The J gene is TRBJ1-5, the V gene TRBV24-1; D remains ambiguous. From germline, CDR1 is KGHDR and CDR2 SFDVKD. Trimming removed 0 bases from V and 1 base from J, with 3 bases in between. The CDR3 totals 14 residues. CDR3 in DNA: TGTGCCACCAGTGATTTGGCCAGCAATCAGCCCCAGCATTTT. It specifies CATSDLASNQPQHF.

This clonotype was found many times. The chain joins TRBV6-1 to TRBJ2-2; D is ambiguous. Germline V gives CDR1 MNHNS, CDR2 SASEGT. The CDR3 is 14 amino acids. Trimming removed 0 bases at V and 5 bases at J, with 7 bases between. CDR3 residues: CASSEAVRTGELFF. In nucleotides, the CDR3 is TGTGCCAGCAGTGAAGCGGTCAGGACCGGGGAGCTGTTTTTT.

This clonotype was detected ten times or more. J is TRBJ2-1 and V is TRBV7-9, with a possible D match to TRBD1 (5 bases). The V and J ends lost 2 bases and 8 bases respectively, with 10 bases between them. The CDR3 loop spans 13 amino acids. The germline CDR1 and CDR2 sequences are SEHNR and FQNEAQ (reference sequence). CDR3 DNA sequence: TGTGCCAGCAGCTTACAACCAGGGCATGAGCAGTTCTTC. It specifies CASSLQPGHEQFF.

The CDR3 sequence is CASSVAAGGPYNEQFF. The DNA for the CDR3 is TGTGCCAGCAGCGTAGCAGCAGGGGGGCCCTACAATGAGCAGTTCTTC. J is TRBJ2-1 and V is TRBV9; TRBD1 might be the D (7 bases). The germline V gene has CDR1 SGDLS and CDR2 YYNGEE. Between the trimmed V and J ends, which lost 0 bases and 2 bases, there was a span of 12 bases. The CDR3 contains 16 residues.

At least ten counts were recorded for this clonotype. The chain combines TRBV20-1 with TRBJ1-5, with 7 positions matching TRBD1. Trimming at V came to 0 bases and at J to 7 bases, leaving 9 bases not matched to a gene. Germline V gene lookup returns CDR1 DFQATT and CDR2 SNEGSKA (reference sequence). The CDR3 extends over 15 amino acids. Here the CDR3 reads CSARDPGGAGQPQHF. CDR3 sequence (DNA): TGCAGTGCTAGAGACCCAGGGGGGGCCGGACAGCCCCAGCATTTT.

This clonotype was found many times. The chain links TRBV15 to TRBJ2-3; D possibly uses TRBD1 or TRBD2 (6 bases each). The V and J ends lost 0 bases and 0 bases respectively, with 10 bases between them. Germline CDR1 reads LNHNV; CDR2 reads YYDKDF (reference sequence). The length of the CDR3 is 16 residues. The CDR3 DNA sequence: TGTGCCACCAGCAGAGACCGGGGGCAGAGCACAGATACGCAGTATTTT. Protein sequence: CATSRDRGQSTDTQYF.

The chain is built from TRBV6-2 or TRBV6-3 and TRBJ1-1; possibly TRBD1 for D (6 bases). V lost 2 bases, J lost 6 bases, and 13 bases lay in between. Germline loops: CDR1 MNHEY, CDR2 SVGEGT. The CDR3 contains 14 residues. The CDR3 bases are TGTGCCAGCAGTTACCGCAGGGGCCGCCCTGAAGCTTTCTTT. Amino acids: CASSYRRGRPEAFF.

Many counts were recorded for this clonotype. V is TRBV7-3 and J is TRBJ2-1; TRBD2 aligns across 11 bases. Germline loops: CDR1 SGHTA, CDR2 FQGTGA. V dropped 6 bases and J dropped 6; count of bases not matched to a gene: 4. This CDR3 has 14 amino acids. CDR3 bases: TGTGCCAGCAGTCCGGGACTAGCGGTCAATGAGCAGTTCTTC. Amino acid sequence: CASSPGLAVNEQFF.

As regards this clonotype: A read error may be the cause here, since a much bigger clone is one base away. The rearrangement joins TRBV7-8 to TRBJ1-5, with TRBD1 matching over 9 bases. The CDR3 has 15 residues. Germline CDR1 and CDR2: SGHVS and FQNEAQ. V shed 5 bases, J shed 15 bases, and the junction held 17 bases outside the gene matches. CDR3 coding DNA: TGTGCCAGCAGCCAAAGGGGACAGGGAGTCTTGACCCGGCATTTT. Translation gives CASSQRGQGVLTRHF.

This clonotype appeared many times. The rearrangement links TRBV24-1 to TRBJ2-1; TRBD2 matches at 16 bases. Trimming at V came to 3 bases and at J to 10 bases, leaving 20 bases not matched to a gene. Germline assignment: CDR1 KGHDR and CDR2 SFDVKD. The CDR3 is made up of 21 amino acids. CDR3 DNA: TGTGCCACCAGTGATGAAGAGGTTGGGCAGGGGACTAGCGGGAGGGCGGGCGAGCAGTTCTTC. It is translated as CATSDEEVGQGTSGRAGEQFF.

Only a few counts were recorded for this clonotype. This chain joins TRBV5-1 and TRBJ2-2; either TRBD1 or TRBD2 may supply D (5 bases each). Per the germline V gene, CDR1 is SGHRS and CDR2 is YFSETQ. V was clipped by 4 bases and J by 2 bases, with 9 bases between them. The CDR3 covers 14 residues. The CDR3 loop is CASSRDHNTGELFF. The CDR3 region has the DNA TGCGCCAGCAGCCGGGACCATAACACCGGGGAGCTGTTTTTT.

This clonotype was recorded at least ten times. This chain joins TRBV28 and TRBJ1-2; tentative D call: TRBD1 (6 bases). V dropped 1 base and J dropped 8 bases, with 11 bases sitting between them. This CDR3 is built from 13 residues. Germline lookup yields CDR1 MDHEN and CDR2 SYDVKM. CDR3 amino acids: CASSLLQGLGYTF. CDR3 sequence (DNA): TGTGCCAGCAGTTTATTGCAGGGGCTAGGCTACACCTTC.

This clonotype showed up many times. The CDR3 spells CASSSASVTYEQYF. CDR3 DNA sequence: TGTGCCAGCAGCTCGGCTAGCGTCACCTACGAGCAGTACTTC. The genes are TRBV7-9 and TRBJ2-7; TRBD2 might be the D (6 bases). Looked up from germline, CDR1 is SEHNR and CDR2 is FQNEAQ (reference sequence). There are 14 residues in the CDR3. Trimming pared 4 bases from V and 2 bases from J, leaving 12 bases between.

This clonotype was recorded many times. The chain links TRBV20-1 to TRBJ2-7, with TRBD2 identical over 13 bases. Germline lookup yields CDR1 DFQATT and CDR2 SNEGSKA (reference sequence). With V trimmed by 3 bases and J by 4 bases, 6 bases remained unmatched. The CDR3 totals 15 residues. The CDR3 reads CSASAPGLAGYEQYF. CDR3 nucleotide sequence: TGCAGTGCTAGCGCCCCGGGACTAGCGGGATACGAGCAGTACTTC.

The CDR3 DNA reads as TGTGCCACCAGTGACCCCAGCATCTCTGGAAACACCATATATTTT. This codes for CATSDPSISGNTIYF. The genes are TRBV24-1 and TRBJ1-3; D uncertain. The CDR3 runs to 15 residues. Germline values: CDR1 KGHDR, CDR2 SFDVKD. Trimming took off 4 bases at V and 0 bases at J, with 9 bases between the two ends.

This clonotype showed up many times. The chain combines TRBV19 with TRBJ2-3, with D unresolved. The germline V gene encodes CDR1 LNHDA and CDR2 SQIVND (reference sequence). This CDR3 has 17 residues. V lost 5 bases to trimming and J lost 1 base, with 19 bases between them. This chain's CDR3 is CASSCIAVTPCTDTQYF. The DNA of the CDR3 is TGTGCCAGTAGTTGTATAGCCGTCACACCCTGCACAGATACGCAGTATTTT.

This clonotype was seen repeatedly, ten times or more. The chain recombines TRBV27 with TRBJ1-5; D may be TRBD1 (5 bases). The germline V and J ends were trimmed by 2 bases and 4 bases, with 12 bases remaining between them. Germline V gives CDR1 MNHEY, CDR2 SMNVEV (reference sequence). The CDR3 runs to 15 residues. CDR3 in DNA: TGTGCCAGCAGTTTACTAGCAGGGAGGAATCAGCCCCAGCATTTT. It is translated as CASSLLAGRNQPQHF.

This clonotype was observed many times. V usage is TRBV7-2 and J usage is TRBJ2-7, with a tentative D call TRBD1 (5 bases). The CDR3 is 13 amino acids. The V gene's germline CDR1 is SGHTA and CDR2 FQGNSA. The germline V and J ends were trimmed by 2 bases and 5 bases, with 10 bases remaining between them. The CDR3 protein is CASSLSQGNEQYF. CDR3 in DNA: TGTGCCAGCAGCTTATCCCAGGGAAACGAGCAGTACTTC. Variable domain in full (rest from reference TRBV7-2 and TRBJ2-7): GAGVSQSPSNKVTEKGKDVELRCDPISGHTALYWYRQSLGQGLEFLIYFQGNSAPDKSGLPSDRFSAERTGGSVSTLTIQRTQQEDSAVYLCASSLSQGNEQYFGPGTRLTVT.

This clonotype has a count of ten or more. The V and J genes are TRBV28 and TRBJ2-1; 16 bases match TRBD2. V lost 4 bases to trimming and J lost 8 bases; unmatched junction nucleotides: 5. The CDR3 is made up of 16 amino acids. CDR1 is MDHEN, CDR2 SYDVKM, per germline. The CDR3 region is CASSWGLAGGPHEQFF. Here the CDR3 DNA reads TGTGCCAGCAGTTGGGGACTAGCGGGAGGGCCTCATGAGCAGTTCTTC.

This clonotype has a handful of counts. The chain employs TRBV24-1 and TRBJ2-7; D perhaps matches TRBD1 (5 bases). The length of the CDR3 is 14 residues. Looked up from germline, CDR1 is KGHDR and CDR2 is SFDVKD. Trimming shortened V by 4 bases and J by 3 bases, and 12 bases separated the two germline ends. The CDR3 is CATSDSDSLYEQYF. The CDR3, as DNA: TGTGCCACCAGTGACTCCGACAGCCTCTACGAGCAGTACTTC.

In the case of this clonotype: The junction does not match germline at one end; this may be a read error. This chain links TRBV19 with TRBJ2-1, with D perhaps given as TRBD1 or TRBD2 (6 bases each). CDR3 length: 17 amino acids. Germline loops: CDR1 LNHDA, CDR2 SQIVND (reference sequence). As DNA, the CDR3 is TGTACCAGTAGTCCAGAACAGGGACTCGGAACCTACAATGAGCAGTTCTTC. It encodes CTSSPEQGLGTYNEQFF.

V usage is TRBV20-1 and J usage is TRBJ2-1; the D gene is possibly TRBD2 (6 bases). The germline CDR1 and CDR2 sequences are DFQATT and SNEGSKA (reference sequence). The V end was cut by 6 bases, the J end by 2 bases, with 14 bases between. The CDR3 sequence is 14 residues long. CDR3 bases: TGCAGTGCCGCCGGCGGGACGGCCTACAATGAGCAGTTCTTC. This sequence encodes CSAAGGTAYNEQFF.